This entry is about one T cell receptor beta chain. Its antigen is undetermined. This sample stems from a study of response to subunit inactivated influenza vaccine. Study-level findings and limits: It was suggested by the authors that few new T cells are recruited by each seasonal influenza vaccination.

Each CDR3 protein is one row after TCRdb ran MiXCR on the RT-PCR reads. The sample gives 860,000 or so distinct CDR3 sequences, over 20% of which show up once; around 9.6% is in the top ten. The TCR comes from a man aged 50 or older who received an inactivated influenza vaccine. Sequences were derived from PBMCs from blood, sampled 5 days after vaccination.

CDR3 protein: CASRKTSGGAASYEQYF. In DNA, the CDR3 is TGTGCCAGCAGGAAGACTAGCGGGGGGGCTGCCTCGTACGAGCAGTACTTC. The V and J genes are TRBV12-3 or TRBV12-4 and TRBJ2-7, with 14 bases lining up with TRBD2. This CDR3 is 17 amino acids long. V gave up 6 bases and J gave up 4 bases; unmatched junction bases: 11.